The entry that follows covers one TCR beta chain sequence. It has no known antigen specificity. Per-base quality was not reported, and no clone a single base away is much larger than it. V is pruned by 1 base and J by 7 bases, leaving 6 bases of the junction without a gene match. The germline V gene yields SGHRS for CDR1 and YFSETQ for CDR2. From the cysteine through the phenylalanine, the CDR3 covers 14 amino acids. Kept here is only the CDR3 DNA, which spans 42 bases and is read in frame from base 1. TCRbeta CDR3 regions were amplified from genomic DNA using the immunoSEQ Assay, a bias-controlled multiplex PCR. The published analysis was carried out like this. Within the assay, amplification of reference gene primers was used to estimate how many nucleated cells each sample contained. To quantify the absolute abundance of each unique TCRbeta CDR3 rearrangement, sequence reads were collapsed and filtered. Productive Simpson clonality was computed per sample as the square root of Simpson's diversity index over productive rearrangements. The immuneACCESS repertoire file appears here via TCRdb, limited to in-frame rearrangements. These files lack a portion of the clones; in checked studies, under half of the deficit traces to unresolved V genes, and the cause of the others is not known. V, J and clone size were drawn from that table, and D and trimming were deduced from the DNA. For this sample there are some 110,000 clones; 91% appear just once. The ten largest make up under 6.5% of the sample.

The source of the sample is a study of blood T cell repertoires in COVID-19 (dated by TCRdb to about 2020). The study in broad terms: Collaborator samples came from the United States, Italy and Spain and covered acute and convalescent phases of COVID-19. The repertoires were released in a freely available public database meant as a resource for research on the immune response to SARS-CoV-2. The sample metadata nearly always contained a de-identified subject ID, COVID-19 status, age in years and sex. Where available, HLA class I and class II types were taken from metadata supplied by the sample provider and were not determined by assay-based typing. The dataset comprised deeply sampled blood TCRbeta repertoires from subjects exposed to, actively infected with, or recovered from COVID-19. The prospective study material was composed of cDNA or gDNA derived from T cells, B-cell-depleted T cells, or PBMCs. The samples were drawn from two sources: the first 160 participants of the ongoing ImmuneRACE study, and 950 to 1,500 subjects contributed by 6 global collaborators.

The paper's findings and limits, for the study overall: The quantity of clinical and demographic metadata differed by source and by participant and was supplied without curation.

Collaborating institutions collected whole blood in K2EDTA tubes following their own protocols. For TCRbeta analysis, collaborator samples were shipped as frozen whole blood, as isolated PBMCs, or as DNA extracted from either sample type. The chain uses TRBV5-1 and TRBJ1-1; TRBD1 lines up with 8 middle nucleotides. Sample: peripheral blood. The clonotype was recovered from a human donor in a cohort sampled during active COVID-19. The nucleotide sequence reads as follows: TGCGCCAGCAGCTTGTTAGACAGGGGCGGTGAAGCTTTCTTT. The resulting protein is CASSLLDRGGEAFF.